This is a list of T cell receptor beta chains from one sample in a study of cytomegalovirus exposure and HLA in healthy donors. Profiled with immunoSEQ multiplex PCR; TCRdb holds only in-frame clones, not every one. The data contain some 160,000 clones, roughly 80% of them singletons. Sequencing was carried out using PBMCs. These receptors were taken from a male donor in good health and CMV-seronegative. The conserved cysteine and the conserved F or W are not part of the CDR3 here. Rows may omit the clone size; those that give it use once, few, many or a size class.

v_gene,abundance,CDR3aa
TRBV5-4,-,ASSLGQGSSYEQY
TRBV5-4,-,ASSFSGAGGNTIY
TRBV20-1,once,SGGSAEEQY
TRBV7-9,-,ASSPQGNTEAF
TRBV5-8,once,ASTREVRDSPLH
TRBV5-6,-,ASTWGGSSYNSPLH
TRBV13,-,ASSSRGADYGYT
TRBV11-3,-,ASSRTSRHEQF
TRBV19,-,ASSNQRNSPLH
TRBV29-1,-,SVGVSGVRETQY
TRBV27,-,ASTSGRGGRNEQF
TRBV5-1,-,ASRVTGGTEAF
TRBV10-3,-,AISGQENTEAF
TRBV4-1,-,ASSQDAGGGQPQH
TRBV18,-,ASSRQGRISDLSPLH
TRBV5-6,-,ASSLGGLLYQETQY
TRBV18,-,ASCVQENTGELF
TRBV6-6,-,ASSPGQDGYT
TRBV4-2,-,ASSQEVSGGSSSDTQY
TRBV7-8,-,ASSLYGLDRENQPQH
TRBV5-1,-,ASSSTTGPQGTEAF
TRBV2,-,ASGGGARDYGYT
TRBV4-1,once,ASSQDGWGDNEQF
TRBV7-9,-,ASSLVDRGNTEAF
TRBV12-5,few,ASGLDAGRSYEQY
TRBV27,-,ASSDRSRAYEQY
TRBV5-1,-,ASREQGGSYNEQF
TRBV7-6,-,ASCRSGGAGETQY
TRBV29-1,-,SVDPRSGIDGYT
TRBV29-1,-,SVAGPGDYGYT
TRBV19,-,ASSPYGGGTEAF
TRBV5-1,-,ASSLAGGQF
TRBV27,-,ASRTQGNGDNEQF
TRBV7-6,-,ASSLGIQANYGYT
TRBV25-1,-,ASRGRGGAKYEQY
TRBV27,-,ASSPLAGGTGELF